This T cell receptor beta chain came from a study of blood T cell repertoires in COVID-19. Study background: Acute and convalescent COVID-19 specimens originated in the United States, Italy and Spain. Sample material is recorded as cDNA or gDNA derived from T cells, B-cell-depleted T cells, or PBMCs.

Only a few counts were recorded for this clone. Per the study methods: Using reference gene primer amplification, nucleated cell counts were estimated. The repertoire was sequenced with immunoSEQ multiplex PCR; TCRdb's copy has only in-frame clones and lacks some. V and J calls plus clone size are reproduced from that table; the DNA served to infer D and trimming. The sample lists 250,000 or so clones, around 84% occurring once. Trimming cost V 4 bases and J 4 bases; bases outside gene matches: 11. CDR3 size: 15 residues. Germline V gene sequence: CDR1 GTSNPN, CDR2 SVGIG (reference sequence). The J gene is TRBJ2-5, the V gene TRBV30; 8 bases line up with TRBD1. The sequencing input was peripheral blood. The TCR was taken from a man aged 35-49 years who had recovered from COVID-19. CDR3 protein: CAWMVRGRVRETQYF. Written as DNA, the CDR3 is TGTGCCTGGATGGTCAGGGGGCGAGTCCGAGAGACCCAGTACTTC.